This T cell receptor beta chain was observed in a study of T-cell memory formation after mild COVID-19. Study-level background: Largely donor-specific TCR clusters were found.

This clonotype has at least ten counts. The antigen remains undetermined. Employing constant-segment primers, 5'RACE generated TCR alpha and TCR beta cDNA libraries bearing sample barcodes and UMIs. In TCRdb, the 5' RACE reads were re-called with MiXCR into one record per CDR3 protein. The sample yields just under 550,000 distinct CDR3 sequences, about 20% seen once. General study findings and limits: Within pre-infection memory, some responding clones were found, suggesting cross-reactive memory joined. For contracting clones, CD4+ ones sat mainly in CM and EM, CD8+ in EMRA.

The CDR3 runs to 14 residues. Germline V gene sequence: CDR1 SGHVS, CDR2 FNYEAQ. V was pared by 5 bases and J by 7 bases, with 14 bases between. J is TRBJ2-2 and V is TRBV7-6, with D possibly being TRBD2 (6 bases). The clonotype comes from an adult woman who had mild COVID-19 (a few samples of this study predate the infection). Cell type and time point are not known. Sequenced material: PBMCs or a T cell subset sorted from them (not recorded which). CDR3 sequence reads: CASSGTSMGGELFF. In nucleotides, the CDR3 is TGTGCCAGCAGCGGGACTTCTATGGGCGGGGAGCTGTTTTTT.